The rows below give T cell receptor beta chains drawn from one sample of a study of T cells in Graves' hyperthyroidism and ophthalmopathy. TCRdb reprocessed the multiplex PCR reads with MiXCR, giving one entry per CDR3 protein. The sample yields approximately 570,000 distinct CDR3 sequences, 20% seen once. Specimen: blood. The receptors here all came from a man between 40 and 49 years old with Graves' ophthalmopathy. Each CDR3 is given with its conserved first and last residue. D genes are given only for firm matches. The size entry is marked missing in some rows and otherwise reads once, few, many or a size class.

J gene | CDR3 length | D gene | V gene | clone size | CDR3 DNA | CDR3 protein
TRBJ2-5 | 15 | TRBD2 | TRBV29-1 | NA | TGCAGCGTTCGCCGGACTAGCGGGTGGGGAGAGACCCAGTACTTC | CSVRRTSGWGETQYF
TRBJ1-2 | 15 | NA | TRBV14 | NA | TGTGCCAGCAGCCGGGCGACAGCCGCTAACTATGGCTACACCTTC | CASSRATAANYGYTF
TRBJ1-1 | 13 | NA | TRBV6-1 | many | TGTGCCAGCAGTGAGACAGTGAACACTGAAGCTTTCTTT | CASSETVNTEAFF
TRBJ1-3 | 16 | NA | TRBV24-1 | NA | TGTGCCACCACCCGGACCCCACAGGGCCCTGGAAACACCATATATTTT | CATTRTPQGPGNTIYF
TRBJ2-7 | 14 | NA | TRBV3-1 | few | TGTGCCAGCAGCCAGGCAACCGGGAGATACGAGCAGTACTTC | CASSQATGRYEQYF
TRBJ1-2 | 16 | NA | TRBV6-1 | many | TGTGCCAGCAGTGGACGCACAGGGTCGGCTAACTATGGCTACACCTTC | CASSGRTGSANYGYTF
TRBJ2-3 | 14 | NA | TRBV9 | NA | TGTGCCAGCAGCGCCCAGGGGGGGGCGGATACGCAGTATTTT | CASSAQGGADTQYF
TRBJ2-2 | 15 | NA | TRBV5-1 | NA | TGCGCCAGCAGCTTTCCGCGACAAAACACCGGGGAGCTGTTTTTT | CASSFPRQNTGELFF
TRBJ2-7 | 15 | NA | TRBV11-2 | NA | TGTGCCAGCAGCCTGCACCGGGGGCGAGGCTACGAGCAGTACTTC | CASSLHRGRGYEQYF
TRBJ1-1 | 14 | TRBD1 | TRBV7-3 | few | TGTGCCAGCAGCTCTACAGGGGGGTCCACTGAAGCTTTCTTT | CASSSTGGSTEAFF
TRBJ1-2 | 13 | NA | TRBV27 | few | TGTGCCAGCAGGCTTTTGGGGGCCTATGGCTACACCTTC | CASRLLGAYGYTF
TRBJ1-6 | 15 | NA | TRBV9 | NA | TGTGCCAGCAGCGTATCTGGAGCAGGGGTTTCACCCCTCCACTTT | CASSVSGAGVSPLHF
TRBJ1-2 | 17 | TRBD1 | TRBV18 | NA | TGTGCCAGCTCACCAGCTACAGGGGGCGCTTCGAACTATGGCTACACCTTC | CASSPATGGASNYGYTF
TRBJ2-1 | 16 | TRBD2 | TRBV11-3 | NA | TGTGCCAGCAGCTTAGCCAGCGGGAATATCTACAATGAGCAGTTCTTC | CASSLASGNIYNEQFF
TRBJ2-1 | 13 | NA | TRBV20-1 | few | TGCAGTGCTAGAGTGGACAGATACAATGAGCAGTTCTTC | CSARVDRYNEQFF
TRBJ2-7 | 15 | NA | TRBV7-9 | few | TGTGCCAGCAGCACCCGAGGACAGTACCACTACGAGCAGTACTTC | CASSTRGQYHYEQYF
TRBJ2-1 | 17 | TRBD2 | TRBV5-8 | once | TGTGCCAGCAGCTATACTAGCGGGGGGCTCTCCTACAATGAGCAGTTCTTC | CASSYTSGGLSYNEQFF
TRBJ2-2 | 18 | TRBD1 | TRBV4-2 | NA | TGTGCCAGCAGCCAAGGGGTAGGACAGGGCAGAAACGTCGGGGAGCTGTTTTTT | CASSQGVGQGRNVGELFF
TRBJ1-5 | 19 | NA | TRBV4-1 | NA | TGCGCCAGCAGCCAAGATATGGGGGACCTCTTTTCCGACAATCAGCCCCAGCATTTT | CASSQDMGDLFSDNQPQHF
TRBJ2-3 | 15 | NA | TRBV11-2 | many | TGTGCCAGCAGCTTTGACGGGGGACACACAGATACGCAGTATTTT | CASSFDGGHTDTQYF
TRBJ2-1 | 15 | NA | TRBV9 | NA | TGTGCCAGCAGCGTAGAGGGTTCCGGTTCCGATGAGCAGTTCTTC | CASSVEGSGSDEQFF
TRBJ2-3 | 17 | TRBD1 | TRBV11-1 | NA | TGTGCCAGCAGCCAAGGGAGGACAGGGGCAAGCACAGATACGCAGTATTTT | CASSQGRTGASTDTQYF
TRBJ2-1 | 15 | TRBD2 | TRBV20-1 | few | TGCAGTGCTGACGGAGGCGGGGGTATTAACAATGAGCAGTTCTTC | CSADGGGGINNEQFF
TRBJ2-5 | 15 | TRBD2 | TRBV28 | few | TGTGCCAGCAGTTTGTCGGGAGGGAACCAAGAGACCCAGTACTTC | CASSLSGGNQETQYF
TRBJ2-1 | 13 | NA | TRBV20-1 | many | TGCAGTGCTAGGGGGAGTACCTACAATGAGCAGTTCTTC | CSARGSTYNEQFF
TRBJ2-7 | 13 | NA | TRBV4-3 | NA | TGCGCCAGCAGCCAACTTCTGGGCTACGAGCAGTACTTC | CASSQLLGYEQYF
TRBJ1-1 | 14 | TRBD1 | TRBV7-9 | few | TGTGCCAGCAGCCCCCAGGGGGCGTGGACTGAAGCTTTCTTT | CASSPQGAWTEAFF
TRBJ1-2 | 15 | NA | TRBV5-1 | NA | TGCGCCAGCAGCTTTGAGGGGGGCGCGCACTATGGCTACACCTTC | CASSFEGGAHYGYTF
TRBJ2-7 | 15 | NA | TRBV20-1 | few | TGCAGTGCTTCAACAGGGAGTAGGTTTACCTACGAGCAGTACTTC | CSASTGSRFTYEQYF
TRBJ1-6 | 16 | TRBD1 | TRBV6-1 | few | TGTGCCAGCAGTGAAGCGCTGACAGGGGGCAATTCACCCCTCCACTTT | CASSEALTGGNSPLHF
TRBJ2-1 | 15 | NA | TRBV27 | NA | TGTGCCAGCAGATCGATTGAGTCCCGCCTGGATGAGCAGTTCTTC | CASRSIESRLDEQFF
TRBJ2-2 | 13 | NA | TRBV15 | NA | TGTGCCACCAGCAGAATGCCTAACCGGGAGCTGTTTTTT | CATSRMPNRELFF
TRBJ2-7 | 14 | NA | TRBV25-1 | NA | TGTGCCAGCAGTGAATATACCAGTTCCGGGAAGCAGTACTTC | CASSEYTSSGKQYF
TRBJ1-2 | 13 | NA | TRBV5-1 | few | TGCGCCAGCAGCTTGGGTCAAATTGGGGGCTACACCTTC | CASSLGQIGGYTF
TRBJ2-1 | 12 | NA | TRBV7-8 | few | TGTGCCAGCAGCTTAGGGGTCGGTGGGCAGTTCTTC | CASSLGVGGQFF
TRBJ1-1 | 13 | NA | TRBV29-1 | few | TGCAGCGTCGAGGGCAGCGGGGCCTTGGAAGCTTTCTTT | CSVEGSGALEAFF
TRBJ2-7 | 14 | TRBD2 | TRBV28 | many | TGTGCCAGCAGCCCGGGACTAGTTATCTACGAGCAGTACTTC | CASSPGLVIYEQYF
TRBJ2-7 | 14 | TRBD2 | TRBV28 | many | TGTGCCAGCAGCCCAACTAGCGCAACCTACGAGCAGTACTTC | CASSPTSATYEQYF
TRBJ2-3 | 13 | TRBD1 | TRBV2 | few | TGTGCCAGCCGGGACAGAGGAACAGATACGCAGTATTTT | CASRDRGTDTQYF
TRBJ2-1 | 15 | NA | TRBV7-9 | NA | TGTGCCAGCAGCTCCCCCTTGATGGGTCACAATGAGCAGTTCTTC | CASSSPLMGHNEQFF
TRBJ1-2 | 13 | NA | TRBV20-1 | NA | TGCAGTGCAATTACAGGGTTTAGCTATGGCTACACCTTC | CSAITGFSYGYTF
TRBJ2-5 | 15 | TRBD2 | TRBV12-3/TRBV12-4 | many | TGTGCCAGCAGTTTGGGGACTAGCGCCAAAGAGACCCAGTACTTC | CASSLGTSAKETQYF
TRBJ2-7 | 14 | NA | TRBV7-8 | many | TGTGCCAGCAGCTTAGCGAAGGCAAACTACGAGCAGTACTTC | CASSLAKANYEQYF